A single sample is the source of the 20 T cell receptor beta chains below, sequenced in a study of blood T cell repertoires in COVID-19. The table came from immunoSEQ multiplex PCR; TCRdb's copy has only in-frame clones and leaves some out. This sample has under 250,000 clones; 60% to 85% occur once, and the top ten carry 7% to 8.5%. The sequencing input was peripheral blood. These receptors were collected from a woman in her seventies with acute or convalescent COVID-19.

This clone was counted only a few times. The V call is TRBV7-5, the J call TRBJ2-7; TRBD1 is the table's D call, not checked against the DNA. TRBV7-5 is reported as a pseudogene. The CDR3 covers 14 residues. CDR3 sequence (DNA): TGTGCCAGAAGCTTAACCCGGGACAACTACGAGCAGTACGTC. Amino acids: CARSLTRDNYEQYV.

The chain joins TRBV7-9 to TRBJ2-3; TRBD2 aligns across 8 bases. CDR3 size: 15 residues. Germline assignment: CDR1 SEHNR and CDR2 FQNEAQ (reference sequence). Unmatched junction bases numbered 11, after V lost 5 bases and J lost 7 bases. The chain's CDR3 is CASSPKGLDTNTQYF. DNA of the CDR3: TGTGCCAGCAGCCCCAAGGGACTAGACACTAATACGCAGTATTTT.

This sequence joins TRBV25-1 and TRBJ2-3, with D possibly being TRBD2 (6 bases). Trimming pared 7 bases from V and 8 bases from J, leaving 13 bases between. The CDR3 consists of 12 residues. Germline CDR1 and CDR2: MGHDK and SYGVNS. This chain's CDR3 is CASTSDGGTQYF. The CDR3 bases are TGTGCCAGCACCTCCGACGGGGGTACGCAGTATTTT.

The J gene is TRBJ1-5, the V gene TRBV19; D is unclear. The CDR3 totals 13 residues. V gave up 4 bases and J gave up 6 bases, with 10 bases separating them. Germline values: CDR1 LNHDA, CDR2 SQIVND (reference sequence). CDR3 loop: CASSKSPGQPQHF. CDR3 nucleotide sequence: TGTGCCAGTAGTAAATCCCCGGGTCAGCCCCAGCATTTT.

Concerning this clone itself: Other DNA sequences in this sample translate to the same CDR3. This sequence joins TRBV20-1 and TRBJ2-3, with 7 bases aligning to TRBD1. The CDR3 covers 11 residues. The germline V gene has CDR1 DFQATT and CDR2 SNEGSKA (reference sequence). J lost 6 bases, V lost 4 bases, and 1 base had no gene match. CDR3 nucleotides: TGCAGTGCTAAAGGGGGCGATACGCAGTATTTT. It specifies CSAKGGDTQYF.

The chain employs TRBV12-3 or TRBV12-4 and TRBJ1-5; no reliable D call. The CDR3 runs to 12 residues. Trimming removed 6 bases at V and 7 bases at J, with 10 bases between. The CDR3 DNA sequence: TGTGCCAGCAGCCTAGGAAGCCAGCCCCAGCATTTT. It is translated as CASSLGSQPQHF.

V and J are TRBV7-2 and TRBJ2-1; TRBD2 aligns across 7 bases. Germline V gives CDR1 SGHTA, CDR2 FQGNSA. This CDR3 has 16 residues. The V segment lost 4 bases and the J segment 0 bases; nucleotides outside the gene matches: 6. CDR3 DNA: TGTGCCAGCAGCTCCCGATGGACTAGCTCCTACAATGAGCAGTTCTTC. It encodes CASSSRWTSSYNEQFF.

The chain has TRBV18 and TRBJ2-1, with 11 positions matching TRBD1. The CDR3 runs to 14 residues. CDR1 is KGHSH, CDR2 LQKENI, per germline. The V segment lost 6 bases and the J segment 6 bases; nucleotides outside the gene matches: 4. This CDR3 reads CASSSGTGGNEQFF. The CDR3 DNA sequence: TGTGCCAGCTCCTCGGGGACAGGGGGCAATGAGCAGTTCTTC. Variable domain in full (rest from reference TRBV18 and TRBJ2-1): NAGVMQNPRHLVRRRGQEARLRCSPMKGHSHVYWYRQLPEEGLKFMVYLQKENIIDESGMPKERFSAEFPKEGPSILRIQQVVRGDSAAYFCASSSGTGGNEQFFGPGTRLTVL.

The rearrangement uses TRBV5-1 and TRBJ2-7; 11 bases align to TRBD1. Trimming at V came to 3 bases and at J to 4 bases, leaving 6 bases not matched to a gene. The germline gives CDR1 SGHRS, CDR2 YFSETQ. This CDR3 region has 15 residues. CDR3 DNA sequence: TGCGCCAGCAGCTCTACGGGACAGGGGGGGTACGAGCAGTACTTC. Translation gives CASSSTGQGGYEQYF.

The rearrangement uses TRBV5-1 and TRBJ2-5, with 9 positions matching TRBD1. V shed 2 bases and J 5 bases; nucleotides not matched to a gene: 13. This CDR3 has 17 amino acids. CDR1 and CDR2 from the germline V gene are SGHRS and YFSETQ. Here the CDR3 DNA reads TGCGCCAGCAGCTTTCCGGGACAGGGCTACCTTAGGGAGACCCAGTACTTC. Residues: CASSFPGQGYLRETQYF.

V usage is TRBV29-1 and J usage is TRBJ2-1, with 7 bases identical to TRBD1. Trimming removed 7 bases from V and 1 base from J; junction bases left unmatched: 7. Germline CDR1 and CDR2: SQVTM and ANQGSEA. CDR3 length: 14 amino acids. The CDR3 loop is CSGRTGLSYNEQFF. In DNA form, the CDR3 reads TGCAGCGGGAGGACAGGCCTATCCTACAATGAGCAGTTCTTC.

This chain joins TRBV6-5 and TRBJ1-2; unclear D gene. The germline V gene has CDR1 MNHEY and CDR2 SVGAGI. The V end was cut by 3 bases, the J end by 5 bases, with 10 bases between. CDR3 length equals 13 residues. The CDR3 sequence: CASSYSTTYGYTF. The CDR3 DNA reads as TGTGCCAGCAGTTATAGCACGACGTATGGCTACACCTTC.

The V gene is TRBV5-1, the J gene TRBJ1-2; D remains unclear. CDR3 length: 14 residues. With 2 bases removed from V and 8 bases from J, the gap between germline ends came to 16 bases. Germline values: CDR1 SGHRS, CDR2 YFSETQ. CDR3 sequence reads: CASSFGLGRSGYTF. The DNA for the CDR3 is TGCGCCAGCAGCTTCGGACTGGGAAGGTCGGGCTACACCTTC.

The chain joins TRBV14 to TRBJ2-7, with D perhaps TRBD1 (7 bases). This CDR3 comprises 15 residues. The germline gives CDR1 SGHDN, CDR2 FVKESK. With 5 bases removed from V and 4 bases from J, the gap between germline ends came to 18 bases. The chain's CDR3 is CASSLGGTAVYEQYF. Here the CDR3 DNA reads TGTGCCAGCAGCTTAGGCGGGACAGCAGTATACGAGCAGTACTTC.

The CDR3 DNA reads TGTGCCAGCAGCTTGATGGGGGGACCGGATGAGCAGTTCTTC. Translation gives CASSLMGGPDEQFF. This chain connects TRBV5-4 to TRBJ2-1, with D possibly TRBD2 on 6 matching bases. The CDR3 is made up of 14 amino acids. Trimming took off 1 base at V and 8 bases at J, with 13 bases between the two ends. Germline values: CDR1 SGHNT, CDR2 YYREEE (reference sequence).

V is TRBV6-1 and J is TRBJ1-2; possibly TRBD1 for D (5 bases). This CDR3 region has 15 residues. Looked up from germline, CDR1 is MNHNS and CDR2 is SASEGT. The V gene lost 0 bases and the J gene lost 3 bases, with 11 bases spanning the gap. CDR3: CASSEAGRVDYGYTF. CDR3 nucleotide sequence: TGTGCCAGCAGTGAAGCGGGCAGGGTTGACTATGGCTACACCTTC.

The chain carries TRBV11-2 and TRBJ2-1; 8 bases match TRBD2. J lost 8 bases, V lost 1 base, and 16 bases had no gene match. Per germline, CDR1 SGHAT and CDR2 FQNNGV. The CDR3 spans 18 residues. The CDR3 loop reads CASSLGFVGGGLRDEQFF. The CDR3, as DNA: TGTGCCAGCAGCTTAGGTTTCGTCGGGGGGGGCTTGAGGGATGAGCAGTTCTTC.

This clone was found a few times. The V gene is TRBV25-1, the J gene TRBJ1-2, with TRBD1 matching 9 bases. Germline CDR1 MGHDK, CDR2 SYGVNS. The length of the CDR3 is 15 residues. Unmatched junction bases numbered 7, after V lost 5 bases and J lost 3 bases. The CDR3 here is CASSNPGQGDYGYTF. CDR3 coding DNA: TGTGCCAGCAGTAACCCGGGACAGGGAGACTATGGCTACACCTTC.

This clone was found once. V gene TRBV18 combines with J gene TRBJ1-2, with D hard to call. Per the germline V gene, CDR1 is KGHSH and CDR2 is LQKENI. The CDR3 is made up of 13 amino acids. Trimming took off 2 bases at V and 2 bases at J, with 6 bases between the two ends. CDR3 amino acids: CASSPERNYGYTF. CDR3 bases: TGTGCCAGCTCACCAGAGAGGAACTATGGCTACACCTTC. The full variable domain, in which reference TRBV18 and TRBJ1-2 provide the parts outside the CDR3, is NAGVMQNPRHLVRRRGQEARLRCSPMKGHSHVYWYRQLPEEGLKFMVYLQKENIIDESGMPKERFSAEFPKEGPSILRIQQVVRGDSAAYFCASSPERNYGYTFGSGTRLTVV.

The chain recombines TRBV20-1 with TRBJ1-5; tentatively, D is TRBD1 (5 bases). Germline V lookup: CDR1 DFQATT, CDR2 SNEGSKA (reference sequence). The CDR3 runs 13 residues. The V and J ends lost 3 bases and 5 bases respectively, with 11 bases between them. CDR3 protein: CSASQDIDQPQHF. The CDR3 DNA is TGCAGTGCTAGTCAGGACATAGATCAGCCCCAGCATTTT.